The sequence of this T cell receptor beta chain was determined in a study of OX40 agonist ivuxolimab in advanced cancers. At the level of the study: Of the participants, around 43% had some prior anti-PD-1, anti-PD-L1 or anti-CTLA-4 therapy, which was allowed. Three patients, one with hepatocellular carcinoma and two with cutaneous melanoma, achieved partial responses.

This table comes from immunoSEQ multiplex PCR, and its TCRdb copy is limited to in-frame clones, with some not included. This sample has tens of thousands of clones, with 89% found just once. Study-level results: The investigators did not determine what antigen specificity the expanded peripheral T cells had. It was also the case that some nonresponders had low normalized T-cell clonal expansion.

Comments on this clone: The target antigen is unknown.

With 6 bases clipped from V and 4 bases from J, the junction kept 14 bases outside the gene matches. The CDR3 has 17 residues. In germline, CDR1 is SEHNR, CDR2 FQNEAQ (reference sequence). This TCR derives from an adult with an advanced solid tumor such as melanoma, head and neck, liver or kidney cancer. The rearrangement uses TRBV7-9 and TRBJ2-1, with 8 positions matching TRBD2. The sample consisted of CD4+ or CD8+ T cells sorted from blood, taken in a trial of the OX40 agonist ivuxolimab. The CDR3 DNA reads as TGTGCCAGCAGACCGTCGAGGGGCGGGGGGAAATACAATGAGCAGTTCTTC. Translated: CASRPSRGGGKYNEQFF.